A selection of T cell receptor beta chains follows, all from one sample in a study of cytomegalovirus exposure and HLA in healthy donors. Assay: immunoSEQ multiplex PCR; the TCRdb copy retains only in-frame clones and omits some. The sample contains more than 100,000 clones, 65% to 85% of which appear only once. Source material: PBMCs. The receptors shown here come from a man between 45 and 60 years old in good health and CMV-seronegative. Each CDR3 is given without its conserved first and last residue. Fields, in order: J gene, V gene, D gene, CDR3 protein. D genes are given only for firm matches.

J: TRBJ1-3
V: TRBV10-3
D: TRBD1
CDR3: AISGTQGQARPSGNTIY

J: TRBJ1-1
V: TRBV7-2
D: TRBD1
CDR3: ASSRVTGAEAF

J: TRBJ2-5
V: TRBV5-4
D: TRBD2
CDR3: ASSPKGMAGGAETQY

J: TRBJ2-7
V: TRBV7-2
D: TRBD1
CDR3: ASSLDRGWAYEQY

J: TRBJ2-6
V: TRBV7-2
D: -
CDR3: ASSSTGFSGANVLT

J: TRBJ1-1
V: TRBV5-4
D: -
CDR3: ASSRIGGTEAF

J: TRBJ2-7
V: TRBV5-1
D: TRBD1
CDR3: ASSFTGVAIYEQY

J: TRBJ1-6
V: TRBV30
D: TRBD1
CDR3: AWSAYLTGADSYNSPLH

J: TRBJ2-7
V: TRBV6-6
D: TRBD1
CDR3: ASSYSGSGGHEQY

J: TRBJ2-7
V: TRBV7-3
D: -
CDR3: ASSRRGAIYEQY

J: TRBJ1-1
V: TRBV19
D: -
CDR3: ASSVSGTEAF

J: TRBJ1-1
V: TRBV10-3
D: TRBD1
CDR3: AISEQGRTEAF

J: TRBJ2-2
V: TRBV30
D: TRBD1
CDR3: AWSGTTGFRTGELF

J: TRBJ1-2
V: TRBV30
D: -
CDR3: AWSRQNANYGYT

J: TRBJ2-5
V: TRBV6-1
D: -
CDR3: ASRSRQAGPMTQY

J: TRBJ2-6
V: TRBV19
D: -
CDR3: ASSWPSGANVLT

J: TRBJ2-1
V: TRBV7-2
D: TRBD2
CDR3: ASSLSSGRGAYNEQF

J: TRBJ1-5
V: TRBV27
D: -
CDR3: ASSRGAGQPQH

J: TRBJ2-1
V: TRBV10-3
D: TRBD2
CDR3: AIREEAGASRNEQF

J: TRBJ2-3
V: TRBV6-1
D: TRBD2
CDR3: ASSGITSGETDTQY

J: TRBJ1-1
V: TRBV7-9
D: TRBD1
CDR3: ASSLWTGGGLGTEAF

J: TRBJ2-1
V: TRBV7-2
D: TRBD2
CDR3: ASSPLAGSSYNEQF

J: TRBJ1-1
V: TRBV19
D: -
CDR3: ASSRLRATQNTEAF

J: TRBJ2-3
V: TRBV13
D: -
CDR3: ASSRRGAVDADTQY

J: TRBJ2-2
V: TRBV7-9
D: -
CDR3: ASSLRGGETNTGELF

J: TRBJ2-1
V: TRBV5-1
D: -
CDR3: ASSFDSSSYNEQF

J: TRBJ1-5
V: TRBV7-9
D: -
CDR3: ASSLGSAGQPQH

J: TRBJ1-2
V: TRBV28
D: -
CDR3: ASSLNTRIYGYT

J: TRBJ1-4
V: TRBV19
D: TRBD1
CDR3: ASRDRATNEKLF

J: TRBJ2-1
V: TRBV6-5
D: -
CDR3: ASSYDNRIYNEQF

J: TRBJ1-5
V: TRBV29-1
D: -
CDR3: SALTGSANQPQH

J: TRBJ2-1
V: TRBV27
D: -
CDR3: ASSSSSEEQF

J: TRBJ1-1
V: TRBV6-6
D: -
CDR3: ASSYGGSGTEAF

J: TRBJ1-3
V: TRBV5-6
D: TRBD1
CDR3: ASSANLLEGAEGNTIY

J: TRBJ1-2
V: TRBV6-6
D: -
CDR3: ASRNRAGRSNYGYT

J: TRBJ2-2
V: TRBV18
D: -
CDR3: ASSSGRGTGELF

J: TRBJ1-4
V: TRBV7-9
D: -
CDR3: SSSSQGTNEKLF